This T cell receptor (beta chain) was retrieved from a study of blood T cell repertoires in COVID-19 (dated by TCRdb to 2018 to 2021). With respect to the entire study: The collaborator samples originated in the United States, Italy and Spain and spanned the acute and convalescent phases of COVID-19. The dataset comprised deeply sampled blood TCRbeta repertoires from subjects exposed to, actively infected with, or recovered from COVID-19. The repertoires were made available in a free public database intended to serve as a resource for research on the immune response to SARS-CoV-2. Sample metadata almost always included a de-identified subject ID, COVID-19 status, age in years and sex. Where available, HLA class I and class II types were taken from metadata supplied by the sample provider and were not determined by assay-based typing. The material from the prospective study consisted of cDNA or gDNA derived from T cells, B-cell-depleted T cells, or PBMCs. Samples were obtained from the ongoing ImmuneRACE study (first 160 participants) and from approximately 1,200 subjects provided by 6 global collaborators.

Note on this clone: Its antigen is not yet known. Nothing much larger sits one base from this clone, and base qualities are not available.

The collaborating institutions used their own protocols to collect whole blood in K2EDTA tubes. For TCRbeta analysis, collaborators shipped samples in one of three forms: frozen whole blood, isolated PBMCs, or DNA extracted from either of those sample types. What the study reported, not specific to this receptor: The amount of clinical and demographic metadata varied by source and participant and was provided uncurated.

The CDR1 and CDR2 encoded by the germline V gene (reference sequence) are LNHDA and SQIVND. V was cut back by 8 bases and J by 5 bases, leaving a gap of 12 bases between them. The CDR3 holds 12 amino acids from the cysteine to the phenylalanine. CDR3 DNA is the only sequence kept; it has 36 bases, read in frame from the first base. TCRbeta CDR3 regions were amplified from genomic DNA by means of the immunoSEQ Assay, a bias-controlled multiplex PCR. In the paper's pipeline: The number of nucleated cells in each sample was estimated by amplification of reference gene primers within the assay. To quantify the absolute abundance of each unique TCRbeta CDR3 rearrangement, sequence reads were collapsed and filtered. For each sample, productive Simpson clonality was calculated as the square root of Simpson's diversity index across productive rearrangements. TCRdb provides this immuneACCESS table in a form limited to in-frame rearrangements. Some clones are lacking; in checked studies, under half of them reflect an unresolved V gene, and why the rest are absent is not known. V, J and clone size are taken as reported in that table, and D and trimming were inferred from the DNA itself. The sample table holds around 110,000 clones, of which about 90% were seen once. Less than 1.5% of the sample is in the top ten clones.

The source material was peripheral blood. The V and J genes are TRBV19 and TRBJ1-2; a tentative D call is TRBD1 (6 bases match). This clonotype was sampled from a woman younger than 45 with acute or convalescent COVID-19. The CDR3: CASENRAYGYTF. The sequenced DNA: TGTGCCAGTGAAAACAGGGCTTATGGCTACACCTTC.